A selection of T cell receptor beta chains follows, all from one sample in a study of shared clonotypes between healthy human individuals. Clones were sequenced by immunoSEQ multiplex PCR, and TCRdb holds only the in-frame ones, with some missing. The sample holds about 670,000 clones, about 78% seen once. Sequencing was done on a sample of memory CD4+ T cells sorted from blood. These receptors all stem from a woman younger than 45 in good health. The CDR3 runs from the conserved cysteine through the conserved F or W. Each record gives: CDR3 protein, J gene, V gene.

CASTVRRAAYSGANVLTF	TRBJ2-6	TRBV7-9
CSVGGRYEQYF	NA	TRBV20-1
CASSHRGARVSYEQYF	TRBJ2-7	TRBV4-1
CASSLSRGATNEKLFF	TRBJ1-4	TRBV9
CASRPTGGETQYF	TRBJ2-5	TRBV27
CASAPQGANGYTF	TRBJ1-2	TRBV19
CASSPPVNEQFF	TRBJ2-1	TRBV18
CASSPFHRGELFF	TRBJ2-2	TRBV18
CASSPQRQGSTDTQYF	TRBJ2-3	TRBV18
CASSLPGTGNEKLFF	TRBJ1-4	TRBV5-4
CASSPRPVGSEETQYF	TRBJ2-5	TRBV18
CASSPGASSYEQYF	TRBJ2-7	TRBV5-4
CASSAGGGRAKNIQYF	TRBJ2-4	TRBV9
CASSPGSGSYNEQFF	TRBJ2-1	TRBV7-3
CASSVAVAGSVEQFF	TRBJ2-1	TRBV9
CASSYSSHRSANVLTF	TRBJ2-6	TRBV6-5
CASRLQGIGQETQYF	TRBJ2-5	TRBV2
CASARSGNQPQHF	TRBJ1-5	TRBV25-1
CAISVEGGNQPQHF	TRBJ1-5	TRBV10-3
CASGPTGLYEQYF	NA	TRBV7-9
CASSEASGSTPYEQYF	TRBJ2-7	TRBV5-1
CASSTTDNTIYF	TRBJ1-3	TRBV28
CASPSSHTEAFF	TRBJ1-1	TRBV28
CATQVRSVHGYTF	TRBJ1-2	TRBV6-6
CAWNKGSADTQYF	TRBJ2-3	TRBV30
CASSPGLALGEQFF	TRBJ2-1	TRBV27
CASSMGRGNYEQYF	TRBJ2-7	TRBV19
CSGTGLRDEQYF	TRBJ2-7	TRBV29-1
CASSLTGTSGRGEQYF	TRBJ2-7	TRBV4-1